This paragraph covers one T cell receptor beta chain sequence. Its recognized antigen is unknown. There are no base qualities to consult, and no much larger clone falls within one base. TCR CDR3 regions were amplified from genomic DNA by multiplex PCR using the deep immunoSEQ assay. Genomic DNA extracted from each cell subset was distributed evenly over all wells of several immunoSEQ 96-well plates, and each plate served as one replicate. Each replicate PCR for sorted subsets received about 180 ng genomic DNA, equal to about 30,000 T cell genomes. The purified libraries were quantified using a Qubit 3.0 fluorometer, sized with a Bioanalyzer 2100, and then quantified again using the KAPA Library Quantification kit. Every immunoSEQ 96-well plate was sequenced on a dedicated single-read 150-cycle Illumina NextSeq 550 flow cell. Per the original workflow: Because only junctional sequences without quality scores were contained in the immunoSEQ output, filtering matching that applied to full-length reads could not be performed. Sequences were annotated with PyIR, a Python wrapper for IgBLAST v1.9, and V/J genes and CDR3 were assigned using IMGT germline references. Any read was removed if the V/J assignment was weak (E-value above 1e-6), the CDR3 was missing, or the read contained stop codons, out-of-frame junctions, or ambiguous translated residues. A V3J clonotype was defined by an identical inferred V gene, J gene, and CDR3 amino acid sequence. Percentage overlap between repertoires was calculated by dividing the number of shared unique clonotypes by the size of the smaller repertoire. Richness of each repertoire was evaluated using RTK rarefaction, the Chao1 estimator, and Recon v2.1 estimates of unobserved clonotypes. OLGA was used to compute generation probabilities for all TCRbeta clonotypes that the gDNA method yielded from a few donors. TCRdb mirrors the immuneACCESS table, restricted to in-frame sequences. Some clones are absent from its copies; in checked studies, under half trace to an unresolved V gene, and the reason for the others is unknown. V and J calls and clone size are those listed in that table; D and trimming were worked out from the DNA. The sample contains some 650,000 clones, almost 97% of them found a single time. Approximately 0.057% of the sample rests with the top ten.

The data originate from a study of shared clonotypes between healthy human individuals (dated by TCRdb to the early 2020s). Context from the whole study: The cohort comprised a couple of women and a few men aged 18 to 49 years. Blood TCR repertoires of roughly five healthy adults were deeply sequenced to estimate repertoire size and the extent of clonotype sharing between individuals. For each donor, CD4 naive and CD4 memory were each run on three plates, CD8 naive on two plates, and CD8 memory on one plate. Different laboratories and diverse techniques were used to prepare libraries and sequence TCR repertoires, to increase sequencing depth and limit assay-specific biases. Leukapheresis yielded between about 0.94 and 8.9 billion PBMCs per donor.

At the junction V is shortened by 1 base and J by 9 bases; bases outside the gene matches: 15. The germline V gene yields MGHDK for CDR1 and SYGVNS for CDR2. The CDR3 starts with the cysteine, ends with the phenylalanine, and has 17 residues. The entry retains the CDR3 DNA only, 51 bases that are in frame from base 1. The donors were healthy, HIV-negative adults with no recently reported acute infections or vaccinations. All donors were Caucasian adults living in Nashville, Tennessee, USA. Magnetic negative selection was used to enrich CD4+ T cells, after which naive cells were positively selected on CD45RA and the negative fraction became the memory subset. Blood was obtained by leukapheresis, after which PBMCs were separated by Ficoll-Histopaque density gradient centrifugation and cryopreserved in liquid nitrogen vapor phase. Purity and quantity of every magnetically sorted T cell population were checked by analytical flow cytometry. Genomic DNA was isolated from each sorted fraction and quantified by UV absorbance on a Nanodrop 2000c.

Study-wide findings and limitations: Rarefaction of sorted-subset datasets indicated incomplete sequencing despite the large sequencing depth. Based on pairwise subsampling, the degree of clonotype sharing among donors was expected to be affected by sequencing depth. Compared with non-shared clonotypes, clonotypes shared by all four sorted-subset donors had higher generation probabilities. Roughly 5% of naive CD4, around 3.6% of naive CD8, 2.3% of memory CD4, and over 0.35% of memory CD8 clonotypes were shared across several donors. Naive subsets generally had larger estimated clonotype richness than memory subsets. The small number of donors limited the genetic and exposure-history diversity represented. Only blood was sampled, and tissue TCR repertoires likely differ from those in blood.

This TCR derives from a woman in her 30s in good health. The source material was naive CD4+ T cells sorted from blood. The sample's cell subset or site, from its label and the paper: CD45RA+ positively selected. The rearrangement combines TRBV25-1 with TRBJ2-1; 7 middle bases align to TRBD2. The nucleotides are TGTGCCAGCAGTGAATTCGAGGGAGGGCATTGGGGTGGTGAGCAGTTCTTC. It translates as CASSEFEGGHWGGEQFF. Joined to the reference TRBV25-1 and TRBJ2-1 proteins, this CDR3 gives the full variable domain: EADIYQTPRYLVIGTGKKITLECSQTMGHDKMYWYQQDPGMELHLIHYSYGVNSTEKGDLSSESTVSRIRTEHFPLTLESARPSHTSQYLCASSEFEGGHWGGEQFFGPGTRLTVL.